The 25 T cell receptor beta chains given below trace back to one sample, sequenced in a study of glioma-infiltrating T cells. Using RNA template, CDR3s of TCR alpha and beta were amplified with iRepertoire arm-PCR. Via MiXCR, TCRdb re-called the multiplex PCR reads, giving one row per CDR3 protein. The sample records 84,000 or so distinct CDR3 sequences, 23% being singletons. Sequenced sample: glioma tissue, nonneoplastic brain tissue, or PBMCs (not recorded which). Receptors originate from a human donor with low-grade glioma or glioblastoma, undergoing nonglioma brain surgery, or in good health (not recorded which).

Concerning this clonotype itself: Given a much more abundant clone one base away, this may be a read error. The chain has TRBV19 and TRBJ2-1; 8 bases match TRBD2. Germline V gene data show CDR1 as LNHDA and CDR2 as SQIVND (reference sequence). The CDR3 extends over 18 amino acids. CDR3 sequence reads: CASSIALLAVLSYKEQFF. CDR3 sequence (DNA): TGTGCCAGTAGTATTGCTCTACTAGCGGTACTCTCCTACAAAGAGCAGTTCTTC. Drawing the rest from reference TRBV19 and TRBJ2-1, the complete variable domain is DGGITQSPKYLFRKEGQNVTLSCEQNLNHDAMYWYRQDPGQGLRLIYYSQIVNDFQKGDIAEGYSVSREKKESFPLTVTSAQKNPTAFYLCASSIALLAVLSYKEQFFGPGTRLTVL.

This clonotype was observed a handful of times. The gene calls are TRBV7-9 and TRBJ2-7; D unresolved. Germline-derived CDR1 and CDR2 are SEHNR and FQNEAQ (reference sequence). The CDR3 totals 14 residues. V was cut by 3 bases and J by 0 bases, with 9 bases left in between. The CDR3 sequence is CASSFSLNSYEQYF. As DNA, the CDR3 is TGTGCCAGCAGCTTCAGTCTCAACTCCTACGAGCAGTACTTC.

This clonotype appeared many times. The chain combines TRBV2 with TRBJ1-1; D is perhaps TRBD1 (6 bases). Per the germline V gene, CDR1 is SNHLY and CDR2 is FYNNEI. The CDR3 runs to 14 residues. The germline V and J ends were trimmed by 7 bases and 4 bases, with 16 bases remaining between them. The CDR3 region has the DNA TGTGCCAGCACCAAGACAGGCAGGGGCACTGAAGCTTTCTTT. Translating it yields CASTKTGRGTEAFF.

This clonotype was detected many times. In nucleotides, the CDR3 is TGTGCCAGCAGTTTCGAGGGGGGGCGCTTCTATGGCTACACCTTC. Translated: CASSFEGGRFYGYTF. The V and J genes are TRBV6-1 and TRBJ1-2; a weak D match, TRBD1 (6 bases). Germline V lookup: CDR1 MNHNS, CDR2 SASEGT. V was clipped by 5 bases and J by 4 bases, with 17 bases between them. The CDR3 is made up of 15 amino acids.

There are many counts of this clonotype. The chain links TRBV18 to TRBJ1-2; TRBD1 agrees at 8 bases. The CDR3 totals 14 residues. CDR1 is KGHSH, CDR2 LQKENI, per germline. The J segment lost 6 bases and the V segment lost 5 bases, leaving 8 bases of the junction unmatched. CDR3 sequence: CASSRGTGSDGYTF. CDR3 DNA: TGTGCCAGCTCAAGAGGGACAGGTAGCGATGGCTACACCTTC.

The V and J genes are TRBV29-1 and TRBJ2-7, with TRBD2 identical over 7 bases. J gave up 0 bases and V 1 base, and 0 bases lay outside the gene matches. The CDR3 sequence is 13 residues long. CDR1 is SQVTM, CDR2 ANQGSEA, per germline. The CDR3 is CSVEGGGSYEQYF. CDR3 nucleotide sequence: TGCAGCGTTGAAGGGGGGGGCTCCTACGAGCAGTACTTC.

At least ten counts were recorded for this clonotype. This chain joins TRBV7-9 and TRBJ2-7, with 8 positions matching TRBD1. The CDR3 is made up of 14 amino acids. The V and J ends lost 7 bases and 3 bases, in that order; junction bases with no gene match: 8. CDR1 is SEHNR, CDR2 FQNEAQ, per germline (reference sequence). The CDR3 DNA reads as TGTGCCAGCACCGACAGGGGTCTCGTCTACGAGCAGTACTTC. Amino acid sequence: CASTDRGLVYEQYF.

This clonotype occurred many times. The V call is TRBV27, the J call TRBJ1-5; D is unresolved. This CDR3 comprises 15 residues. V was cut by 6 bases and J by 5 bases, with 17 bases left in between. In germline, CDR1 is MNHEY, CDR2 SMNVEV (reference sequence). CDR3 sequence reads: CASSPEGIVYQPQHF. CDR3 in DNA: TGTGCCAGCAGCCCGGAGGGCATAGTATATCAGCCCCAGCATTTT.

This clonotype was counted many times. The chain joins TRBV10-2 to TRBJ1-1; D gene uncertain. Germline CDR1 and CDR2: WSHSY and SAAADI. The CDR3 extends over 16 amino acids. Trimming shortened V by 0 bases and J by 4 bases, and 15 bases separated the two germline ends. The CDR3, as DNA: TGCGCCAGCAGTGAGTCGGCGTGGAGACTGGGCACTGAAGCTTTCTTT. The encoded protein is CASSESAWRLGTEAFF.

This clonotype was observed a handful of times. The J gene is TRBJ2-5, the V gene TRBV2, with D possibly being TRBD1 or TRBD2 (7 bases each). V lost 3 bases and J 1 base, leaving 12 bases between the germline ends. CDR1 and CDR2 (germline): SNHLY, FYNNEI. The CDR3 sequence is 15 residues long. The CDR3 spells CASSDRGGVQETQYF. The CDR3 DNA is TGTGCCAGCAGTGACAGGGGGGGTGTCCAAGAGACCCAGTACTTC.

This clonotype was recorded many times. CDR3 protein: CSAGGTETGGPTDTQYF. The CDR3 DNA sequence: TGCAGTGCTGGCGGGACAGAGACGGGGGGCCCCACAGATACGCAGTATTTT. The V and J genes are TRBV20-1 and TRBJ2-3; D may be TRBD1 or TRBD2 (7 bases each). Between the trimmed V and J ends, which lost 5 bases and 2 bases, there was a span of 23 bases. Germline CDR1 DFQATT, CDR2 SNEGSKA (reference sequence). The CDR3 is made up of 17 amino acids.

As regards this clonotype: This may come from a read error, since a much larger clone is one base off. The chain joins TRBV2 to TRBJ2-1; maybe TRBD2 (6 bases). The CDR3 totals 14 residues. Germline-derived CDR1 and CDR2 are SNHLY and FYNNEI. The ends were cut back, 0 bases at V and 8 bases at J, with 11 bases in the middle. The CDR3 DNA reads TGTGCCAGCAGTGAAGCCGGGACTCGCGATGAGCAGTTCTTC. This codes for CASSEAGTRDEQFF.

About this clonotype: The CDR3 ends on some other residue instead of the conserved phenylalanine or tryptophan, so this is likely a read error. The J gene is TRBJ1-5, the V gene TRBV20-1; D is uncertain. This CDR3 has 14 residues. Germline loops: CDR1 DFQATT, CDR2 SNEGSKA (reference sequence). The ends were cut back, 4 bases at V and 2 bases at J, with 12 bases in the middle. The DNA for the CDR3 is TGCAGTGCTACCTCTAACGGAGGCAATCAGCCCCAGCATTGT. Translated, it gives CSATSNGGNQPQHC.

The chain employs TRBV12-3 or TRBV12-4 and TRBJ2-2, with 12 positions matching TRBD2. This CDR3 has 15 amino acids. Trimming took 6 bases from V and 1 from J; bases not matched to a gene: 0. The CDR3 here is CASRLAGGNTGELFF. Written as DNA, the CDR3 is TGTGCCAGCAGACTAGCGGGAGGGAACACCGGGGAGCTGTTTTTT.

V usage is TRBV19 and J usage is TRBJ1-1, with 7 bases matching TRBD1. After removal of 10 bases from V and 7 bases from J, the junction contained 6 bases not matched to a gene. Germline CDR1 LNHDA, CDR2 SQIVND (reference sequence). This CDR3 comprises 11 residues. CDR3: CATLRGYEAFF. The CDR3 region has the DNA TGTGCCACCCTCAGGGGGTATGAAGCTTTCTTT.

This clonotype appeared a few times. This chain connects TRBV6-1 to TRBJ2-2; 10 bases are a match to TRBD2. Germline CDR1 is MNHNS and CDR2 is SASEGT. V gave up 5 bases and J gave up 7 bases; unmatched junction bases: 7. CDR3 length equals 15 residues. As DNA, the CDR3 is TGTGCCAGCAGTTCAGCGGGAGGGCGAAGCGGGGAGCTGTTTTTT. This translates into CASSSAGGRSGELFF.

This clonotype has just a few counts. V is TRBV3-1 and J is TRBJ1-6; D is perhaps TRBD1 (5 bases). The length of the CDR3 is 12 residues. V lost 5 bases to trimming and J lost 6 bases, with 5 bases between them. Germline CDR1 and CDR2: LGHDT and YNNKEL (reference sequence). The CDR3 loop reads CASSRGNSPLHF. The DNA for the CDR3 is TGTGCCAGCAGCAGGGGTAATTCACCCCTCCACTTT. The full variable domain, rest sourced from reference TRBV3-1 and TRBJ1-6, is DTAVSQTPKYLVTQMGNDKSIKCEQNLGHDTMYWYKQDSKKFLKIMFSYNNKELIINETVPNRFSPKSPDKAHLNLHINSLELGDSAVYFCASSRGNSPLHFGNGTRLTVT.

This clonotype has a count of ten or more. V is TRBV12-3 or TRBV12-4 and J is TRBJ1-3, with TRBD1 as a possible D gene (5 bases). V lost 4 bases and J lost 6, with 16 bases in between. CDR3 size: 15 residues. The DNA of the CDR3 is TGTGCCAGCAGTTCGCACAGGATGGGCGAAAACACCATATATTTT. Its translation: CASSSHRMGENTIYF.

This clonotype appeared many times. The chain couples TRBV19 to TRBJ2-3; tentative D call: TRBD1 (6 bases). Germline V CDR1 and CDR2: LNHDA, SQIVND (reference sequence). The CDR3 loop spans 15 amino acids. Trimming cost V 2 bases and J 5 bases, with 14 bases left between them. Here the CDR3 DNA reads TGTGCCAGTAGTATATCCAGGGGAATACGAGATACGCAGTATTTT. The encoded protein is CASSISRGIRDTQYF.

There are many counts of this clonotype. The chain is built from TRBV15 and TRBJ2-1; D is undetermined. This CDR3 region has 15 residues. Trimming left V 1 base short and J 2 bases short, with 9 bases between. The germline V gene encodes CDR1 LNHNV and CDR2 YYDKDF (reference sequence). DNA of the CDR3: TGTGCCACCAGCAGAGTTGCGGCTGCCTACAATGAGCAGTTCTTC. It is translated as CATSRVAAAYNEQFF.

The CDR3 DNA sequence: TGTGCCAGCAGCAGCCGGGACAGGGGGGATGAGCAGTTCTTC. Translation: CASSSRDRGDEQFF. The V and J genes are TRBV4-2 and TRBJ2-1; 11 bases line up with TRBD1. Germline CDR1 and CDR2: LGHNA and YNFKEQ. V lost 5 bases to trimming and J lost 8 bases; unmatched junction nucleotides: 5. The length of the CDR3 is 14 residues.

In its sample, this clonotype was seen many times. V usage is TRBV6-5 and J usage is TRBJ1-2, with D possibly matching TRBD1 (5 bases). The V end lost 0 bases, the J end lost 7 bases, and 6 bases lay between the germline ends. The germline gives CDR1 MNHEY, CDR2 SVGAGI. The CDR3 totals 12 residues. CDR3 DNA sequence: TGTGCCAGCAGTTACTCGCAGGGTGGCTACACCTTC. Its protein product is CASSYSQGGYTF.

This clonotype was found many times. The chain joins TRBV3-1 to TRBJ1-2; D unresolved. With 8 bases removed from V and 0 bases from J, the gap between germline ends came to 13 bases. Germline-derived CDR1 and CDR2 are LGHDT and YNNKEL (reference sequence). The CDR3 runs to 14 residues. CDR3 region: CASRPQAANYGYTF. As DNA, the CDR3 is TGTGCCAGCCGACCGCAGGCCGCTAACTATGGCTACACCTTC.

This clonotype was found many times. J is TRBJ2-1 and V is TRBV6-1, with 8 bases matching TRBD2. The CDR3 is made up of 17 amino acids. J was trimmed by 0 bases and V by 5 bases; bases with no gene match: 9. Germline-derived CDR1 and CDR2 are MNHNS and SASEGT. The CDR3 here is CASSTRPGTSSYNEQFF. The DNA of the CDR3 is TGTGCCAGCAGTACCCGACCCGGGACTAGCTCCTACAATGAGCAGTTCTTC.

CDR3 bases: TGTGCCAGCAGTCCCCTAGCGGGGGGGCCAGTAGATACGCAGTATTTT. The encoded protein is CASSPLAGGPVDTQYF. The chain uses TRBV28 and TRBJ2-3; TRBD2 aligns across 12 bases. Germline values: CDR1 MDHEN, CDR2 SYDVKM. V was pared by 5 bases and J by 5 bases, with 8 bases of the junction left unmatched. The length of the CDR3 is 16 residues. The full variable domain, rest sourced from reference TRBV28 and TRBJ2-3, is DVKVTQSSRYLVKRTGEKVFLECVQDMDHENMFWYRQDPGLGLRLIYFSYDVKMKEKGDIPEGYSVSREKKERFSLILESASTNQTSMYLCASSPLAGGPVDTQYFGPGTRLTVL.